The rows below give T cell receptor beta chains drawn from one sample of a study of T cell changes during pregnancy in multiple sclerosis. Some clones are missing from TCRdb's copy, which holds only in-frame ones; the method was immunoSEQ multiplex PCR. The sample includes roughly 110,000 clones, 85% to 95% of them seen just once. Sequenced here: peripheral blood, sampled after pregnancy. These receptors all come from a female donor with multiple sclerosis, enrolled in a pregnancy study. Each CDR3 is given with its conserved first and last residue. D genes are given only for firm matches. The size of a clone is reported for some rows only, either as once, few or many, or as a class for expanded clones.

TRBV5-1	NA	NA	16	TRBJ2-5	CASSLAGASGQETQYF	TGCGCCAGCAGCTTGGCGGGGGCTAGCGGCCAAGAGACCCAGTACTTC
TRBV28	TRBD2	NA	18	TRBJ2-3	CASSLRVAGRISTDTQYF	TGTGCCAGCAGTTTAAGGGTGGCCGGGAGGATTAGCACAGATACGCAGTATTTT
TRBV27	TRBD1	NA	14	TRBJ1-2	CASSSIQGAFGYTF	TGTGCCAGCAGTTCAATACAGGGGGCGTTTGGCTACACCTTC
TRBV5-6	NA	NA	13	TRBJ1-1	CASSIPGQTEAFF	TGTGCCAGCAGCATACCGGGACAAACAGAAGCTTTCTTT
TRBV15	NA	NA	15	TRBJ2-2	CATSRDGEADGELFF	TGTGCCACCAGCAGAGATGGAGAAGCCGACGGGGAGCTGTTTTTT
TRBV4-1	NA	NA	19	TRBJ2-5	CASSLRLFEGLKPQETQYF	TGCGCCAGCAGCCTTCGGTTATTTGAGGGACTGAAGCCCCAAGAGACCCAGTACTTC
TRBV6-6	TRBD1	NA	16	TRBJ2-5	CASSYGAGGVQETQYF	TGTGCCAGCAGTTATGGGGCAGGGGGCGTACAAGAGACCCAGTACTTC
TRBV28	NA	NA	13	TRBJ1-5	CASMTLRGQPQHF	TGTGCCAGCATGACCCTGAGGGGGCAGCCCCAGCATTTT
TRBV29-1	TRBD2	NA	15	TRBJ2-3	CSAFSGGTSTDTQYF	TGCAGCGCCTTTAGCGGGGGGACTAGCACAGATACGCAGTATTTT
TRBV6-1	TRBD1	NA	14	TRBJ1-5	CASSETGGSQPQHF	TGTGCCAGCAGTGAGACAGGGGGCAGTCAGCCCCAGCATTTT
TRBV7-9	TRBD2	NA	14	TRBJ2-7	CASSLGEGVDEQYF	TGTGCCAGCAGCCTTGGGGAGGGCGTCGACGAGCAGTACTTC
TRBV7-8	NA	once	13	TRBJ2-5	CASSLEGGETQYF	TGTGCCAGCAGCTTAGAAGGGGGAGAGACCCAGTACTTC
TRBV4-2	NA	NA	18	TRBJ2-6	CASSQDQGFISGANVLTF	TGTGCCAGCAGCCAAGATCAGGGCTTCATCTCTGGGGCCAACGTCCTGACTTTC
TRBV9	TRBD2	NA	16	TRBJ2-3	CASSVYLAGGPDTQYF	TGTGCCAGCAGCGTATACCTAGCGGGCGGTCCAGATACGCAGTATTTT
TRBV5-1	TRBD2	NA	20	TRBJ2-2	CASSLVLGVVQRGNTGELFF	TGCGCCAGCAGCTTGGTTTTGGGGGTGGTCCAGCGGGGGAACACCGGGGAGCTGTTTTTT
TRBV11-2	NA	NA	13	TRBJ2-1	CASSLDRTNEQFF	TGTGCCAGCAGCCTTGACAGGACGAATGAGCAGTTCTTC
TRBV28	TRBD1	NA	14	TRBJ1-1	CASSLGQEGAEAFF	TGTGCCAGCAGTTTGGGACAGGAAGGGGCTGAAGCTTTCTTT
TRBV7-3	TRBD1	NA	15	TRBJ2-1	CASSYGDRDWDEQFF	TGTGCCAGCAGCTACGGGGACAGGGATTGGGATGAGCAGTTCTTC
TRBV9	NA	NA	14	TRBJ1-1	CASSVRGRDTEAFF	TGTGCCAGCAGCGTCAGGGGCCGGGACACTGAAGCTTTCTTT
TRBV2	NA	NA	14	TRBJ2-2	CASSGSLGTGELFF	TGTGCCAGCAGTGGGTCCCTAGGAACCGGGGAGCTGTTTTTT
TRBV27	TRBD1	NA	16	TRBJ2-3	CASRLYGQGASNTQYF	TGTGCCAGCAGATTATACGGACAGGGGGCGTCTAATACGCAGTATTTT
TRBV5-8	NA	NA	15	TRBJ2-7	CASSSQFLGSYEQYF	TGTGCCAGCAGCTCCCAGTTCCTCGGGTCCTACGAGCAGTACTTC
TRBV18	NA	once	14	TRBJ2-7	CASSPGEFGYEQYF	TGTGCCAGCTCACCAGGGGAGTTCGGCTACGAGCAGTACTTC
TRBV27	NA	NA	15	TRBJ1-5	CASSLKSGGGQPQHF	TGTGCCAGCAGTTTAAAGTCGGGGGGGGGTCAGCCCCAGCATTTT
TRBV25-1	NA	NA	14	TRBJ2-7	CASSEPGQLYEQYF	TGTGCCAGCTCTGAGCCGGGACAACTCTACGAGCAGTACTTC
TRBV19	NA	NA	13	TRBJ2-1	CASKSGSYNEQFF	TGTGCCAGTAAAAGCGGCTCCTACAATGAGCAGTTCTTC
TRBV4-1	NA	NA	15	TRBJ2-1	CASSPSQFSYNEQFF	TGCGCCAGCAGCCCCTCCCAGTTCTCCTACAATGAGCAGTTCTTC
TRBV4-1	NA	NA	14	TRBJ2-7	CASSQGGRVYEQYF	TGCGCCAGCAGCCAAGGAGGCAGGGTATACGAGCAGTACTTC
TRBV13	NA	NA	14	TRBJ2-5	CASSLGGLAETQYF	TGTGCCAGCAGCTTAGGTGGGCTAGCAGAGACCCAGTACTTC
TRBV28	NA	NA	12	TRBJ1-2	CASSSQGRGYTF	TGTGCCAGCAGTTCTCAGGGCCGGGGCTACACCTTC
TRBV5-1	TRBD1	NA	14	TRBJ1-4	CASSQGQGLEKLFF	TGCGCCAGCAGCCAGGGACAGGGGCTCGAAAAACTGTTTTTT
TRBV2	NA	NA	12	TRBJ1-2	CAGGPRVGGYTF	TGTGCCGGCGGGCCGCGCGTGGGAGGCTACACCTTC
TRBV9	TRBD1	NA	16	TRBJ2-7	CASSVGQGVGSYEQYF	TGTGCCAGCAGCGTTGGTCAGGGGGTGGGGTCCTACGAGCAGTACTTC
TRBV14	TRBD2	NA	16	TRBJ2-3	CASSQIAGISTDTQYF	TGTGCCAGCAGCCAAATAGCGGGAATCAGCACAGATACGCAGTATTTT
TRBV7-9	TRBD2	NA	18	TRBJ2-5	CASSLALSGYWVQETQYF	TGTGCCAGCAGCTTAGCGCTTAGCGGGTATTGGGTTCAAGAGACCCAGTACTTC
TRBV7-6	TRBD1	NA	14	TRBJ2-7	CASSFGDRAYEQYF	TGTGCCAGCAGCTTTGGGGACAGGGCCTACGAGCAGTACTTC
TRBV28	NA	NA	14	TRBJ2-7	CASSFGGASYEQYF	TGTGCCAGCAGTTTCGGCGGGGCCTCCTACGAGCAGTACTTC
TRBV11-2	TRBD2	once	15	TRBJ2-7	CASSLELAGAYEQYF	TGTGCCAGCAGCTTAGAACTAGCGGGAGCCTACGAGCAGTACTTC
TRBV18	TRBD2	NA	16	TRBJ2-5	CASSPLAGGPQETQYF	TGTGCCAGCTCACCACTTGCGGGAGGCCCCCAAGAGACCCAGTACTTC
TRBV6-4	NA	once	15	TRBJ1-6	CASSVGGSSNSPLHF	TGTGCCAGCAGTGTTGGGGGCAGCTCTAATTCACCCCTCCACTTT
TRBV5-4	NA	once	15	TRBJ2-2	CASSLVSGLTGELFF	TGTGCCAGCAGCTTAGTGTCGGGACTCACCGGGGAGCTGTTTTTT
TRBV10-1	TRBD1	NA	16	TRBJ2-5	CASSDQGAWGSETQYF	TGCGCCAGCAGTGACCAGGGGGCCTGGGGGTCGGAGACCCAGTACTTC
TRBV5-4	NA	once	15	TRBJ1-4	CASSSLGRGREKLFF	TGTGCCAGCAGCTCCCTGGGGAGAGGACGTGAAAAACTGTTTTTT
TRBV5-1	TRBD2	NA	18	TRBJ2-3	CASSPGLAGGPVADTQYF	TGCGCCAGTTCCCCTGGACTAGCGGGAGGGCCGGTTGCAGATACGCAGTATTTT
TRBV10-3	TRBD1	NA	13	TRBJ1-1	CAKRQGLATEAFF	TGTGCCAAAAGACAGGGTTTAGCCACTGAAGCTTTCTTT
TRBV6-1	TRBD1	NA	15	TRBJ2-2	CASRGQGADTGELFF	TGTGCCAGCCGGGGACAGGGGGCGGACACCGGGGAGCTGTTTTTT
TRBV14	NA	NA	15	TRBJ2-1	CASSQDGGTYNEQFF	TGTGCCAGCAGCCAAGATGGGGGGACCTACAATGAGCAGTTCTTC
TRBV11-2	TRBD1	NA	14	TRBJ1-2	CASSPFGTDYGYTF	TGTGCCAGCAGTCCCTTTGGGACAGACTATGGCTACACCTTC
TRBV6-4	TRBD1	NA	16	TRBJ2-7	CASRFVKTGDSYEQYF	TGTGCCAGCAGATTCGTGAAGACAGGGGATTCCTACGAGCAGTACTTC
TRBV18	NA	NA	14	TRBJ2-7	CASSPKGASYEQYF	TGTGCCAGCTCACCGAAAGGGGCGTCCTACGAGCAGTACTTC
TRBV5-1	TRBD2	NA	15	TRBJ2-3	CASSPGLAGADTQYF	TGCGCCAGCAGCCCAGGACTAGCGGGGGCAGATACGCAGTATTTT
TRBV6-5	NA	NA	16	TRBJ1-2	CASSSMRTATNYGYTF	TGTGCCAGCAGTTCCATGCGGACAGCCACTAACTATGGCTACACCTTC
TRBV7-2	NA	NA	16	TRBJ2-1	CASSLFRGSSYNEQFF	TGTGCCAGCAGCTTATTTCGGGGGAGCTCCTACAATGAGCAGTTCTTC
TRBV6-5	TRBD2	NA	16	TRBJ2-1	CASSYLASGGGNEQFF	TGTGCCAGCAGTTACCTCGCTAGCGGGGGGGGCAATGAGCAGTTCTTC
TRBV5-1	TRBD1	NA	17	TRBJ2-2	CASSGIGQGFETGELFF	TGCGCCAGCAGCGGAATCGGACAGGGGTTCGAGACCGGGGAGCTGTTTTTT
TRBV30	NA	NA	13	TRBJ2-5	CAEKPKGRETQYF	TGTGCCGAAAAACCCAAGGGGCGAGAGACCCAGTACTTC
TRBV29-1	NA	NA	12	TRBJ1-5	CSAQGSNQPQHF	TGCAGCGCCCAGGGAAGCAATCAGCCCCAGCATTTT
TRBV5-1	NA	NA	16	TRBJ1-1	CASSLTTATMNTEAFF	TGCGCCAGCAGCCTTACGACAGCAACCATGAACACTGAAGCTTTCTTT
TRBV5-4	NA	NA	15	TRBJ1-2	CASRFLGRGNYGYTF	TGTGCCAGCAGATTCCTCGGCAGGGGCAACTATGGCTACACCTTC